This TCR beta chain was sequenced in a study of technical replicates of blood from a few donors. Sequencing used immunoSEQ multiplex PCR; TCRdb keeps in-frame clones, though not all of them. The table has 60,000 to 65,000 clones, more than 75% seen once; the top ten hold about 5.2%. V was clipped by 6 bases and J by 4 bases; unmatched bases: 16. This CDR3 is built from 17 residues. Germline CDR1 and CDR2: SNHLY and FYNNEI. The genes are TRBV2 and TRBJ2-3; 7 bases align to TRBD1. This TCR derives from a human donor in good health. Some clones in this sample may be carry-over from other donors' samples. Specimen: PBMCs. CDR3 region: CASRGGQGSPGSDTQYF. The CDR3 DNA sequence: TGTGCCAGCAGAGGGGGCCAGGGGTCACCCGGCTCAGATACGCAGTATTTT.